The entry that follows covers one T cell receptor (beta chain) sequence. Its antigen is not identified. This sample is drawn from a study of CD8+ T cells in alopecia areata. Looking at the study overall: Tofacitinib treatment spanned 6 to 18 months, with 6 months off drug afterward. Overall study results and limits: An increase in clonality over normal scalp was evident in lesional scalp, especially alopecia totalis/universalis. Scalp sequencing also captures normal skin's resident alphabeta T cells.

Extraction of RNA preceded its reverse transcription into cDNA, which served as the sequencing template. Here immunoSEQ multiplex PCR was the method, and the copy in TCRdb shows in-frame clones only, minus some. The sample has 110,000 or so clones, more than 30% seen once. Germline CDR1 is SGHRS and CDR2 is YFSETQ. The CDR3 runs 18 residues. The V and J ends lost 0 bases and 2 bases respectively, with 21 bases between them. It was from PBMCs that CD4+ and CD8+ T cells were sorted. This TCR derives from a human donor with alopecia areata. The sequenced material came from CD4+ T cells sorted from blood. The gene calls are TRBV5-1 and TRBJ2-7; possibly TRBD1 or TRBD2 for D (7 bases each). The CDR3 loop is CASSLGRTTGRGPYEQYF. The DNA for the CDR3 is TGCGCCAGCAGCTTGGGCCGGACTACAGGGAGGGGGCCCTACGAGCAGTACTTC.